This passage covers 16 T cell receptor beta chains from one sample sequenced in a study of cytomegalovirus exposure and HLA in healthy donors. 13 Jbeta primers and 60 Vbeta primers were used for the PCR. Method: immunoSEQ multiplex PCR; TCRdb's copy keeps in-frame clones and lacks some. The sample lists approximately 100,000 clones; around 85% were seen once. Material for sequencing was PBMCs. The receptors derive from a man aged 40-49 years in good health and CMV-seropositive.

The rearrangement links TRBV30 to TRBJ1-1; maybe TRBD1 (5 bases). The CDR3 loop spans 15 amino acids. V was shortened by 0 bases and J by 4 bases, with 15 bases between the two germline ends. Germline CDR1 reads GTSNPN; CDR2 reads SVGIG (reference sequence). This CDR3 reads CAWSVFGQGPTEAFF. CDR3 bases: TGTGCCTGGAGTGTATTCGGGCAGGGCCCCACTGAAGCTTTCTTT.

J is TRBJ2-3 and V is TRBV19; TRBD2 matches at 8 bases. The CDR3 spans 16 residues. V was pared by 5 bases and J by 0 bases, with 7 bases of the junction left unmatched. Germline V gives CDR1 LNHDA, CDR2 SQIVND (reference sequence). This chain's CDR3 is CASSRTGGISTDTQYF. The CDR3, as DNA: TGTGCCAGTAGTCGCACGGGAGGGATAAGCACAGATACGCAGTATTTT.

The chain is built from TRBV7-2 and TRBJ1-1; 11 bases are shared with TRBD1. The CDR3 has 14 residues. The V gene end was trimmed by 5 bases and the J gene end by 8 bases; junction bases not matched to a gene: 7. Germline V gene data show CDR1 as SGHTA and CDR2 as FQGNSA. CDR3 in DNA: TGTGCCAGCAGCCCATGGACAGGGGGCATAGAAGCTTTCTTT. It encodes CASSPWTGGIEAFF.

The gene calls are TRBV5-1 and TRBJ1-4; the match to TRBD1 covers 8 bases. Germline CDR1 is SGHRS and CDR2 is YFSETQ. The CDR3 length is 16 residues. Trimming cost V 0 bases and J 3 bases; bases outside gene matches: 4. In DNA form, the CDR3 reads TGCGCCAGCAGCTTGGTCCGGGGACAGGCTAATGAAAAACTGTTTTTT. Residues: CASSLVRGQANEKLFF.

This clone was observed a single time. This chain connects TRBV2 to TRBJ1-1, with 8 bases lining up with TRBD1. This CDR3 has 12 residues. Germline V gives CDR1 SNHLY, CDR2 FYNNEI. Losses at the gene ends were 6 bases for V and 7 bases for J; bases not matched to a gene: 4. The CDR3 DNA follows: TGTGCCAGCAGAGGACAGGGTTTTGAAGCTTTCTTT. Its protein is CASRGQGFEAFF.

The V and J genes are TRBV27 and TRBJ2-1, with 13 bases identical to TRBD2. Trimming removed 0 bases from V and 0 bases from J; junction bases left unmatched: 2. The CDR3 has 18 residues. CDR1 and CDR2 from the germline V gene are MNHEY and SMNVEV (reference sequence). The CDR3 DNA reads TGTGCCAGCAGTTTATCGGGGACTAGCGGGGCCTCCTACAATGAGCAGTTCTTC. As protein: CASSLSGTSGASYNEQFF.

Points on this clone: The identical CDR3 is also encoded by other nucleotide sequences in the sample. V and J are TRBV5-1 and TRBJ1-2; 9 nucleotides align to TRBD1. Germline assignment: CDR1 SGHRS and CDR2 YFSETQ. Germline trimming cut 0 bases from V and 7 bases from J; bases unmatched to any gene: 10. The CDR3 sequence is 16 residues long. The CDR3 nucleotides read TGCGCCAGCAGCTTGGGGACCGGGACAGGGATCAGTGGCTACACCTTC. This gives the protein CASSLGTGTGISGYTF.

This chain uses TRBV10-1 with TRBJ1-1; 9 bases line up with TRBD1. Germline V gene sequence: CDR1 WNHNN, CDR2 SYGVQD (reference sequence). This CDR3 comprises 16 residues. With 2 bases clipped from V and 0 bases from J, the junction kept 4 bases outside the gene matches. The CDR3 region has the DNA TGCGCCAGCAGTGAGACGGGACAGGGCTTGAACACTGAAGCTTTCTTT. It encodes CASSETGQGLNTEAFF.

The chain uses TRBV28 and TRBJ1-6; 9 nucleotides align to TRBD1. This CDR3 has 15 amino acids. Trimming removed 5 bases from V and 9 bases from J; junction bases left unmatched: 8. CDR1 and CDR2 from the germline V gene are MDHEN and SYDVKM. The CDR3 spells CASSPTGTGISPLHF. The CDR3 coding sequence is TGTGCCAGCAGTCCCACCGGGACAGGGATTTCACCCCTCCACTTT. Drawing the rest from reference TRBV28 and TRBJ1-6, the complete variable domain is DVKVTQSSRYLVKRTGEKVFLECVQDMDHENMFWYRQDPGLGLRLIYFSYDVKMKEKGDIPEGYSVSREKKERFSLILESASTNQTSMYLCASSPTGTGISPLHFGNGTRLTVT.

The CDR3 here is CASSWTSGGAYQETQYF. CDR3 nucleotide sequence: TGTGCCAGCAGCTGGACTAGCGGGGGGGCGTACCAAGAGACCCAGTACTTC. The rearrangement joins TRBV7-8 to TRBJ2-5, with 15 bases aligning to TRBD2. CDR3 length equals 17 residues. After removal of 4 bases from V and 0 bases from J, the junction contained 3 bases not matched to a gene. Germline lookup yields CDR1 SGHVS and CDR2 FQNEAQ.

This rearrangement joins TRBV9 to TRBJ2-3, with D perhaps TRBD2 (5 bases). Trimming left V 6 bases short and J 0 bases short, with 14 bases between. CDR1 SGDLS and CDR2 YYNGEE come from the germline V gene. The CDR3 consists of 15 residues. The CDR3 coding sequence is TGTGCCAGCACCCATCGGGATAGCAGCACAGATACGCAGTATTTT. Encoded protein: CASTHRDSSTDTQYF.

The V and J genes are TRBV7-2 and TRBJ2-7, with TRBD2 matching 7 bases. Germline CDR1 and CDR2: SGHTA and FQGNSA. The V segment lost 3 bases and the J segment 3 bases; nucleotides outside the gene matches: 2. The CDR3 sequence is 13 residues long. The CDR3 bases are TGTGCCAGCAGCTTGGGCGGGGGCTACGAGCAGTACTTC. Protein: CASSLGGGYEQYF.

This clone has only one observation. The gene calls are TRBV5-1 and TRBJ2-1; 9 bases align to TRBD2. The CDR3 runs to 18 residues. V gave up 3 bases and J gave up 4 bases; unmatched junction bases: 14. Germline V gene lookup returns CDR1 SGHRS and CDR2 YFSETQ. The CDR3 here is CASSWGLVAGERYNEQFF. The CDR3 DNA reads as TGCGCCAGCAGCTGGGGTCTTGTAGCGGGGGAACGTTACAATGAGCAGTTCTTC.

The CDR3 protein is CASSPVDSSYNEQFF. CDR3 nucleotide sequence: TGTGCCAGCTCACCAGTGGACAGCTCCTACAATGAGCAGTTCTTC. V is TRBV18 and J is TRBJ2-1, with a possible D match to TRBD1 (6 bases). Trimming took 2 bases from V and 0 from J, leaving 8 bases between them. The CDR3 runs 15 residues. Germline V gives CDR1 KGHSH, CDR2 LQKENI.

This chain joins TRBV2 and TRBJ1-6; 7 positions agree with TRBD1. CDR3 length: 14 residues. Germline V gene data show CDR1 as SNHLY and CDR2 as FYNNEI. V dropped 6 bases and J dropped 5; count of bases not matched to a gene: 4. CDR3 amino acids: CASRRDRDNSPLHF. CDR3 DNA sequence: TGTGCCAGCAGAAGGGACAGAGATAATTCACCCCTCCACTTT.

The chain uses TRBV6-1 and TRBJ2-5, with D maybe TRBD2 (6 bases). The J call could be wrong; TRBJ2-7 is a better fit for the DNA end. CDR1 and CDR2 from the germline V gene are MNHNS and SASEGT. CDR3 length: 15 amino acids. The CDR3 region is CASSDIGAGSYEQYF. The CDR3 DNA follows: TGTGCCAGCAGTGACATCGGGGCGGGATCCTACGAGCAGTACTTC.